This T cell receptor beta chain was identified during a study of shared T cell receptors in the human thymus. Sequenced by immunoSEQ multiplex PCR; TCRdb stores in-frame clones only, minus some. The sample lists 600,000 to 900,000 clones, roughly 85% occurring once. The CDR3 is 17 amino acids. Germline lookup yields CDR1 SGHDN and CDR2 FVKESK. V lost 4 bases, J lost 0 bases, and 6 bases stayed unmatched. Separately, the same data were catalogued under a study of human thymus T cells.

The chain is built from TRBV14 and TRBJ2-7; 13 positions agree with TRBD2. The sample was thymocytes. The clonotype comes from a girl under three years old with a congenital heart defect. CDR3 in amino acids: CASSPRTSGGSSYEQYF. The CDR3 nucleotides are TGTGCCAGCAGCCCGAGGACTAGCGGGGGCAGCTCCTACGAGCAGTACTTC.